Each of the 16 T cell receptor beta chains below was sequenced from the same sample in a study of T cells after yellow fever vaccination. MiXCR, run by TCRdb on the 5' RACE reads, gives a single entry per CDR3 protein. The sample shows 150,000 to 200,000 distinct CDR3 sequences, around 9.3% of them seen only once. The starting material was CD8+ T cells sorted from PBMCs, obtained 45 days after the yellow fever booster vaccination. These receptors all stem from a man aged 18 to 35 who received the YFV17D yellow fever vaccine.

This chain connects TRBV27 to TRBJ2-2; TRBD2 is a possible D gene (7 bases). CDR3 length: 16 amino acids. Germline V CDR1 and CDR2: MNHEY, SMNVEV (reference sequence). V shed 4 bases and J shed 7 bases, with 19 bases lying between them. In DNA, the CDR3 is TGTGCCAGCAGTTCCCGCCCTCCGGGGGGCGGCGGGGAGCTGTTTTTT. Its translation: CASSSRPPGGGGELFF.

This clonotype has just a few counts. The rearrangement uses TRBV7-2 and TRBJ2-3, with 13 bases that match TRBD2. The CDR3 runs to 16 residues. Germline CDR1 reads SGHTA; CDR2 reads FQGNSA. Germline trimming cut 5 bases from V and 2 bases from J; bases unmatched to any gene: 4. CDR3 sequence reads: CASSHTSGGDTDTQYF. The CDR3 bases are TGTGCCAGCAGCCACACTAGCGGGGGGGACACAGATACGCAGTATTTT.

A few counts support this clonotype. CDR3 coding DNA: TGTGCCAGCAGCGACGGTAGCGGGGGGCGGGATACGCAGTATTTT. Its translation: CASSDGSGGRDTQYF. The V and J genes are TRBV7-6 and TRBJ2-3, with 10 nucleotides matching TRBD2. The trim removed 5 bases at V and 6 bases at J, leaving 8 bases unmatched. The CDR3 extends over 15 amino acids. Per germline, CDR1 SGHVS and CDR2 FNYEAQ.

There are a few counts of this clonotype. CDR3 amino acids: CASTGDTFGGDTQYF. DNA of the CDR3: TGTGCCAGCACCGGTGACACCTTCGGGGGAGATACGCAGTATTTT. The chain combines TRBV12-3 or TRBV12-4 with TRBJ2-3; D perhaps matches TRBD2 (6 bases). Trimming shortened V by 7 bases and J by 5 bases, and 19 bases separated the two germline ends. This CDR3 comprises 15 residues.

This clonotype appeared a few times. The genes are TRBV29-1 and TRBJ2-2; D unclear. CDR3 size: 12 residues. Trimming left V 4 bases short and J 1 base short, with 4 bases between. Germline V gives CDR1 SQVTM, CDR2 ANQGSEA. CDR3 sequence: CSVVQNTGELFF. CDR3 sequence (DNA): TGCAGCGTTGTACAGAACACCGGGGAGCTGTTTTTT.

This rearrangement joins TRBV9 to TRBJ2-3; a possible D gene is TRBD1 (6 bases). Per the germline V gene, CDR1 is SGDLS and CDR2 is YYNGEE. The CDR3 loop spans 15 amino acids. V lost 0 bases and J 2 bases, leaving 10 bases between the germline ends. The CDR3 DNA reads as TGTGCCAGCAGCGTAGGAGACAGGATCACAGATACGCAGTATTTT. It translates to CASSVGDRITDTQYF.

This clonotype was observed a few times. The chain carries TRBV7-8 and TRBJ1-1, with 12 bases fitting TRBD1. The CDR3 is made up of 16 amino acids. V dropped 5 bases and J dropped 5; count of bases not matched to a gene: 9. Germline CDR1 SGHVS, CDR2 FQNEAQ. CDR3 in amino acids: CASSRDRGLWGTEAFF. The CDR3 DNA reads as TGTGCCAGCAGCCGGGACAGGGGGCTATGGGGGACTGAAGCTTTCTTT.

This clonotype was detected only a few times. The chain links TRBV6-2 or TRBV6-3 to TRBJ2-1; TRBD1 matches 7 bases. The CDR3 length is 15 residues. The trim removed 6 bases at V and 5 bases at J, leaving 10 bases unmatched. Germline CDR1 is MNHEY and CDR2 is SVGEGT. CDR3 amino acids: CASSPLEDRDNEQFF. DNA of the CDR3: TGTGCCAGCAGCCCACTAGAAGACAGGGACAATGAGCAGTTCTTC.

At least ten counts were recorded for this clonotype. The chain is built from TRBV3-1 and TRBJ1-5, with 7 nucleotides matching TRBD1. The CDR3 spans 16 residues. Germline CDR1 reads LGHDT; CDR2 reads YNNKEL (reference sequence). Germline trimming cut 4 bases from V and 0 bases from J; bases unmatched to any gene: 6. CDR3 protein: CASSPAGQASNQPQHF. CDR3 DNA sequence: TGTGCCAGCAGCCCAGCTGGACAGGCTAGCAATCAGCCCCAGCATTTT.

This rearrangement joins TRBV20-1 to TRBJ1-3, with 8 bases matching TRBD1. CDR3 length: 14 amino acids. Germline V gene lookup returns CDR1 DFQATT and CDR2 SNEGSKA (reference sequence). V dropped 6 bases and J dropped 0; count of bases not matched to a gene: 4. The CDR3 is CSAPDRVSGNTIYF. Here the CDR3 DNA reads TGCAGTGCACCGGACAGGGTCTCTGGAAACACCATATATTTT.

The chain carries TRBV7-9 and TRBJ2-5; 7 positions agree with TRBD1. The CDR3 sequence is 14 residues long. In germline, CDR1 is SEHNR, CDR2 FQNEAQ (reference sequence). The J segment lost 2 bases and the V segment lost 5 bases, leaving 5 bases of the junction unmatched. The CDR3 protein is CASSPRDRQETQYF. The CDR3 nucleotides are TGTGCCAGCAGCCCCCGGGACAGACAAGAGACCCAGTACTTC.

The V call is TRBV7-3, the J call TRBJ2-7; no definite D call. V was shortened by 7 bases and J by 2 bases, with 18 bases between the two germline ends. This CDR3 spans 15 amino acids. Germline V lookup: CDR1 SGHTA, CDR2 FQGTGA. This CDR3 reads CASTLDPVRAYEQYF. In nucleotides, the CDR3 is TGTGCCAGCACCCTCGACCCCGTAAGGGCCTACGAGCAGTACTTC.

This clonotype was counted many times. CDR3 protein: CASSYSTRSSYEQYF. CDR3 in DNA: TGTGCCAGCAGTTACTCGACGCGGAGCTCCTACGAGCAGTACTTC. The rearrangement joins TRBV6-6 to TRBJ2-7; D remains unclear. With 0 bases removed from V and 0 bases from J, the gap between germline ends came to 9 bases. In germline, CDR1 is MNHNY, CDR2 SVGAGI (reference sequence). The CDR3 has 15 residues.

The CDR3 sequence: CASSQDKRLAGHEQFF. The CDR3 DNA follows: TGCGCCAGCAGCCAAGATAAGAGACTAGCGGGGCATGAGCAGTTCTTC. The chain couples TRBV4-3 to TRBJ2-1; 11 nucleotides match TRBD2. V trimming: 0 bases; J trimming: 8 bases; junction bases outside the gene matches: 6. CDR3 length equals 16 residues. The germline V gene encodes CDR1 LGHNA and CDR2 YSLEER.

This clonotype came up a few times. The J gene is TRBJ2-3, the V gene TRBV5-1, with D tentatively TRBD2 (6 bases). Germline V gene sequence: CDR1 SGHRS, CDR2 YFSETQ. Deletions cut 0 bases from V and 2 bases from J, with 13 bases between. The CDR3 has 16 amino acids. CDR3 in amino acids: CASSLVPRGPTDTQYF. For the CDR3, the DNA is TGCGCCAGCAGCTTGGTACCGCGGGGACCCACAGATACGCAGTATTTT.

CDR3 sequence reads: CASSTDRYITEAFF. The CDR3 bases are TGTGCCAGCAGCACAGACAGATACATCACTGAAGCTTTCTTT. The chain carries TRBV7-2 and TRBJ1-1; the D gene is possibly TRBD1 (5 bases). Trimming took off 5 bases at V and 4 bases at J, with 14 bases between the two ends. Germline V gives CDR1 SGHTA, CDR2 FQGNSA. CDR3 length: 14 amino acids.